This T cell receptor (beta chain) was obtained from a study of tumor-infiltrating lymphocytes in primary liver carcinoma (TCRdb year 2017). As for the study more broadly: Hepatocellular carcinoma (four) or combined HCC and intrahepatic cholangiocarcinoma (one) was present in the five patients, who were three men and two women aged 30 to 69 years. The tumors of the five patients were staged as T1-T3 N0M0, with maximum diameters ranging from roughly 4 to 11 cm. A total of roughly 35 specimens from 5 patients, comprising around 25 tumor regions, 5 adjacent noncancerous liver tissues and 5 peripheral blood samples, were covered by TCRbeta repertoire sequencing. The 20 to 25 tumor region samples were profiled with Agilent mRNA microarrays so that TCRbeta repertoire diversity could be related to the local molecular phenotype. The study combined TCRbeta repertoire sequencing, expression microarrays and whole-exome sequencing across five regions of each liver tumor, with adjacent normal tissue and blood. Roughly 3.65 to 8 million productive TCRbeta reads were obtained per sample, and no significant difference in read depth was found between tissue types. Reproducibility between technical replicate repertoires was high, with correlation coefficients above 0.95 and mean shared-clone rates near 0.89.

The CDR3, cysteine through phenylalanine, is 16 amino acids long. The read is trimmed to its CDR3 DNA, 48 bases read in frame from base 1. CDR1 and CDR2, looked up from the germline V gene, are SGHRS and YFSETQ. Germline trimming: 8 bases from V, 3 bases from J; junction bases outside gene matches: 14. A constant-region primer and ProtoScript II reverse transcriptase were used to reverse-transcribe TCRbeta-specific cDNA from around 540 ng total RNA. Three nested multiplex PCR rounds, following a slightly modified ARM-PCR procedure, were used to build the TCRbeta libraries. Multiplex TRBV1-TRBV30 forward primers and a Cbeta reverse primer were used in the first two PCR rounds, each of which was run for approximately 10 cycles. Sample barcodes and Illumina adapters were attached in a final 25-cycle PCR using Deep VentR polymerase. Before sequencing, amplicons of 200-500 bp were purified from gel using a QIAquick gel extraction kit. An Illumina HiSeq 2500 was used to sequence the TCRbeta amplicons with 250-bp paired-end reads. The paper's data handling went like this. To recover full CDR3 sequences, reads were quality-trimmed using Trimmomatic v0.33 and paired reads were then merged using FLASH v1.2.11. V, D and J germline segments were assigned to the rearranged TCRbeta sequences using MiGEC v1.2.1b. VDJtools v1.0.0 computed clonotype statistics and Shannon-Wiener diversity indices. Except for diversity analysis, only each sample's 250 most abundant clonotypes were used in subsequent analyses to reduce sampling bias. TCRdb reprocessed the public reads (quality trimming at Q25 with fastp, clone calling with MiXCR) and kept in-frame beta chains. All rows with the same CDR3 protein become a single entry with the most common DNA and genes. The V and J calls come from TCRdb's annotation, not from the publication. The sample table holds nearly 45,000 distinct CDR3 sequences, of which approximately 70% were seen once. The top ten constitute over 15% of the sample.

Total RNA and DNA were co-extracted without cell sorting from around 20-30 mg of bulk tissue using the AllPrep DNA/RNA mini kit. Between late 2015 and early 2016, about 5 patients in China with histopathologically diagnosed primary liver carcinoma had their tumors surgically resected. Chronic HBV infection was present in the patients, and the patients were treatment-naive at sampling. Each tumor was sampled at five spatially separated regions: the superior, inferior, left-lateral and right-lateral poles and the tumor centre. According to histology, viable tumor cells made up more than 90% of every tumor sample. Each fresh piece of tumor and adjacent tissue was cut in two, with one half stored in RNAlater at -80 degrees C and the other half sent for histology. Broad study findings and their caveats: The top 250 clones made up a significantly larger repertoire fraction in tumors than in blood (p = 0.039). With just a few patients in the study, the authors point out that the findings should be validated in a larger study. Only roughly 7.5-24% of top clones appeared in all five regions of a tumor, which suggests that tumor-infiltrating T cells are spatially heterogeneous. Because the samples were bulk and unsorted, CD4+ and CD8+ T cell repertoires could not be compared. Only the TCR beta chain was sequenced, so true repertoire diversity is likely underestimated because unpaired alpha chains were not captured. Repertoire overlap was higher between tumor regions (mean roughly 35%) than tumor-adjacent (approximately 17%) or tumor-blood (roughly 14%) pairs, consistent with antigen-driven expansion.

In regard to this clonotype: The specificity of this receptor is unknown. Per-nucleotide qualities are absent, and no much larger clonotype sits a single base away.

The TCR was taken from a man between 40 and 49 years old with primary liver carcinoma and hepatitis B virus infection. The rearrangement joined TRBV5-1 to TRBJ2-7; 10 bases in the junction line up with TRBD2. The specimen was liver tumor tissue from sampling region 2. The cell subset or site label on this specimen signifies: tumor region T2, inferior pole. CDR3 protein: CASSTMTSGPGYEQYF. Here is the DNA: TGCGCCAGTAGCACTATGACTAGCGGGCCGGGCTACGAGCAGTACTTC.